The 6 T cell receptor beta chains below were found in one sample sequenced in a study of OX40 agonist ivuxolimab in advanced cancers. Clones were sequenced by immunoSEQ multiplex PCR, and TCRdb holds only the in-frame ones, with some missing. The table lists 65,000 to 75,000 clones, 88% of them singletons, with about 0.6% in the top ten. The sample here was CD4+ or CD8+ T cells sorted from blood, taken in a trial of the OX40 agonist ivuxolimab. These TCRs come from an adult with an advanced solid tumor such as melanoma, head and neck, liver or kidney cancer.

The genes are TRBV6-5 and TRBJ2-5; no clear D. The ends were cut back, 2 bases at V and 5 bases at J, with 9 bases in the middle. The germline V gene encodes CDR1 MNHEY and CDR2 SVGAGI. The CDR3 consists of 13 residues. CDR3 in amino acids: CASSYPYGETQYF. CDR3 sequence (DNA): TGTGCCAGCAGTTACCCCTATGGGGAGACCCAGTACTTC.

The chain uses TRBV2 and TRBJ2-7; 8 bases fit TRBD2. The length of the CDR3 is 15 residues. The V and J ends lost 4 bases and 0 bases, in that order; junction bases with no gene match: 5. The germline CDR1 and CDR2 sequences are SNHLY and FYNNEI. This chain's CDR3 is CASSGVAGSSYEQYF. CDR3 DNA: TGTGCCAGCAGTGGGGTAGCGGGGAGCTCCTACGAGCAGTACTTC.

The chain is built from TRBV29-1 and TRBJ1-1, with D possibly matching TRBD1 (6 bases). V was pared by 4 bases and J by 1 base, with 10 bases between. This CDR3 is built from 13 residues. Germline CDR1 reads SQVTM; CDR2 reads ANQGSEA. In DNA, the CDR3 is TGCAGCGTTGGGACAGCGCAGAACACTGAAGCTTTCTTT. Translation: CSVGTAQNTEAFF.

The chain combines TRBV14 with TRBJ2-3; 9 bases are shared with TRBD2. CDR3 size: 17 residues. Per germline, CDR1 SGHDN and CDR2 FVKESK. The V and J ends lost 3 bases and 0 bases, in that order; junction bases with no gene match: 7. The CDR3 sequence is CASSQVLRGGSTDTQYF. DNA of the CDR3: TGTGCCAGCAGCCAGGTTCTGCGGGGGGGGAGCACAGATACGCAGTATTTT.

J is TRBJ1-3 and V is TRBV18; unclear D gene. With 1 base removed from V and 3 bases from J, the gap between germline ends came to 10 bases. The germline V gene encodes CDR1 KGHSH and CDR2 LQKENI. The CDR3 length is 15 residues. This CDR3 reads CASSPQEGGGNTIYF. The CDR3 DNA reads TGTGCCAGCTCACCACAAGAGGGTGGTGGAAACACCATATATTTT.

The V gene is TRBV18, the J gene TRBJ2-5; 8 bases fit TRBD1. The CDR3 has 15 residues. Per germline, CDR1 KGHSH and CDR2 LQKENI. The ends lost 1 base at V and 2 bases at J; junction bases unmatched: 3. In DNA form, the CDR3 reads TGTGCCAGCTCACCACAGGGACAGGTACAAGAGACCCAGTACTTC. The encoded protein is CASSPQGQVQETQYF.